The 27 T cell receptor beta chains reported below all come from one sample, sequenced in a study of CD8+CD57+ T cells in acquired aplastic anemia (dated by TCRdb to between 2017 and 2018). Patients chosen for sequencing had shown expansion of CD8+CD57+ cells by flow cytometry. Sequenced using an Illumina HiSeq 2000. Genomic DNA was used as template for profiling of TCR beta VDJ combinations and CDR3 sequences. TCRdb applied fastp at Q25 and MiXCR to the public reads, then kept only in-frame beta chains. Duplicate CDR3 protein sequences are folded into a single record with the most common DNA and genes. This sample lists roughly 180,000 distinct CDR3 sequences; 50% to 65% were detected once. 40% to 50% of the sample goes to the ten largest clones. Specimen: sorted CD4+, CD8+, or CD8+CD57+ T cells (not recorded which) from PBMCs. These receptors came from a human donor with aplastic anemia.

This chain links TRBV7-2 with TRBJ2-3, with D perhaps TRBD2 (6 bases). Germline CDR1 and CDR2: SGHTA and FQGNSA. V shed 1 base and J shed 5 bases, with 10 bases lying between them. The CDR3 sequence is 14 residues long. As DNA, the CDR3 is TGTGCCAGCAGCTTAGGGCGGGGAGGAGATACGCAGTATTTT. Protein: CASSLGRGGDTQYF. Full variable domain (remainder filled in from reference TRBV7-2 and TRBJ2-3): GAGVSQSPSNKVTEKGKDVELRCDPISGHTALYWYRQSLGQGLEFLIYFQGNSAPDKSGLPSDRFSAERTGGSVSTLTIQRTQQEDSAVYLCASSLGRGGDTQYFGPGTRLTVL.

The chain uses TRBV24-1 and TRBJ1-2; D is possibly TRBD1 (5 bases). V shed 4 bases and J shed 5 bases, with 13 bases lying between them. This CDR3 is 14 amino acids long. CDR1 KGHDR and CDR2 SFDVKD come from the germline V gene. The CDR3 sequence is CATSDPGREYGYTF. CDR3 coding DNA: TGTGCCACCAGTGACCCTGGCAGGGAGTATGGCTACACCTTC.

The CDR3 coding sequence is TGTGCCAGCAGCTTAGGACAATCAGATTCACCCCTCCACTTT. Protein sequence: CASSLGQSDSPLHF. The chain has TRBV7-9 and TRBJ1-6; D remains unclear. V lost 1 base to trimming and J lost 8 bases, with 9 bases between them. The CDR3 consists of 14 residues. Germline lookup yields CDR1 SEHNR and CDR2 FQNEAQ (reference sequence). The full variable domain, with the rest looked up from reference TRBV7-9 and TRBJ1-6, is DTGVSQNPRHKITKRGQNVTFRCDPISEHNRLYWYRQTLGQGPEFLTYFQNEAQLEKSRLLSDRFSAERPKGSFSTLEIQRTEQGDSAMYLCASSLGQSDSPLHFGNGTRLTVT.

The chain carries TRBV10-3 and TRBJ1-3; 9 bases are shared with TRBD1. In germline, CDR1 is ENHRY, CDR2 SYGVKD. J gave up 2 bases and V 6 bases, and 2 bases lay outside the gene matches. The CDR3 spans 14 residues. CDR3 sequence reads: CAIRTGGAGNTIYF. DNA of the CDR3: TGTGCCATCAGGACAGGGGGGGCTGGAAACACCATATATTTT.

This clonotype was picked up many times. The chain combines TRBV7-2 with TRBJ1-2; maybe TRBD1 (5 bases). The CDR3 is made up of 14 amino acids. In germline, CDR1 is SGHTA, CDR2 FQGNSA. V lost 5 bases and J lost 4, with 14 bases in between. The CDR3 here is CASSLYRLLYGYTF. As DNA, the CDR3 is TGTGCCAGCAGCCTCTACAGGCTTCTCTATGGCTACACCTTC.

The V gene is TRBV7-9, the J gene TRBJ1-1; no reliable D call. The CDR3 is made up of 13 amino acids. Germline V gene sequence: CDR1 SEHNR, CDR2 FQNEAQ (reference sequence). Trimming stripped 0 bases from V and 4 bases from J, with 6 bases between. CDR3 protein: CASSLAGFTEAFF. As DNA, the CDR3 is TGTGCCAGCAGCTTAGCGGGGTTCACTGAAGCTTTCTTT.

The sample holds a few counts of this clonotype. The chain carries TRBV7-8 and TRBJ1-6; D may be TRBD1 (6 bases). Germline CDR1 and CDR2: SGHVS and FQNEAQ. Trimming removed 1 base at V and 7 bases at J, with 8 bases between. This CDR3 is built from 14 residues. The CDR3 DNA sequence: TGTGCCAGCAGCTTAGTACAGGGCAATTCACCCCTCCACTTT. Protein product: CASSLVQGNSPLHF.

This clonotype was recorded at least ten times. CDR3: CSATSGSGGDSQPQHF. CDR3 DNA: TGCAGTGCTACCTCCGGTTCAGGGGGAGACAGTCAGCCCCAGCATTTT. The V call is TRBV20-1, the J call TRBJ1-5, with TRBD1 matching over 7 bases. After removal of 4 bases from V and 6 bases from J, the junction contained 15 bases not matched to a gene. Germline assignment: CDR1 DFQATT and CDR2 SNEGSKA (reference sequence). The CDR3 consists of 16 residues.

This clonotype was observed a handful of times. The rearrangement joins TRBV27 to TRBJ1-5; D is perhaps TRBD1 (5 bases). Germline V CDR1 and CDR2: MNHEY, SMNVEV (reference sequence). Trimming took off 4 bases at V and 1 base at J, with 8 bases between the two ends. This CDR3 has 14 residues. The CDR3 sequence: CASSYGGSNQPQHF. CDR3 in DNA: TGTGCCAGCAGTTACGGGGGGAGCAATCAGCCCCAGCATTTT.

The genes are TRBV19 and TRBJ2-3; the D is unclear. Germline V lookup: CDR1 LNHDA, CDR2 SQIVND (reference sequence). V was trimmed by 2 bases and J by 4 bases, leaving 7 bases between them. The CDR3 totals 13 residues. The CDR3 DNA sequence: TGTGCCAGTAGTATAATGAGGTCAGATACGCAGTATTTT. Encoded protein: CASSIMRSDTQYF.

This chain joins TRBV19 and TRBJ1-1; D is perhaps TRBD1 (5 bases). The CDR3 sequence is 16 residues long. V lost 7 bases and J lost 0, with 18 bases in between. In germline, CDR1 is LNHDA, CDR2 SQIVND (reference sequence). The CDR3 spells CASISGIGTMNTEAFF. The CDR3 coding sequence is TGTGCCAGTATAAGTGGCATCGGGACCATGAACACTGAAGCTTTCTTT. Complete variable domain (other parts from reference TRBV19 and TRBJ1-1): DGGITQSPKYLFRKEGQNVTLSCEQNLNHDAMYWYRQDPGQGLRLIYYSQIVNDFQKGDIAEGYSVSREKKESFPLTVTSAQKNPTAFYLCASISGIGTMNTEAFFGQGTRLTVV.

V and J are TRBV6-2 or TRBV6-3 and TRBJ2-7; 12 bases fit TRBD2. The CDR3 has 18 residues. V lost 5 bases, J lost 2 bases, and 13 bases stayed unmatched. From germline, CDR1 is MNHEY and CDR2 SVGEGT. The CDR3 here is CASSTERTSGEATYEQYF. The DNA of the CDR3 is TGTGCCAGCAGTACCGAGAGGACTAGCGGGGAGGCGACCTACGAGCAGTACTTC.

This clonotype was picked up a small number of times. CDR3 region: CASSVGASLAKNIQYF. In DNA, the CDR3 is TGTGCCAGCAGCGTAGGGGCTAGCTTAGCCAAAAACATTCAGTACTTC. The genes are TRBV9 and TRBJ2-4, with a weak D call TRBD2 (5 bases). Germline values: CDR1 SGDLS, CDR2 YYNGEE. The germline V and J ends were trimmed by 0 bases and 0 bases, with 10 bases remaining between them. The CDR3 has 16 amino acids. The variable domain in full, with the rest retrieved from reference TRBV9 and TRBJ2-4, is DSGVTQTPKHLITATGQRVTLRCSPRSGDLSVYWYQQSLDQGLQFLIQYYNGEERAKGNILERFSAQQFPDLHSELNLSSLELGDSALYFCASSVGASLAKNIQYFGAGTRLSVL.

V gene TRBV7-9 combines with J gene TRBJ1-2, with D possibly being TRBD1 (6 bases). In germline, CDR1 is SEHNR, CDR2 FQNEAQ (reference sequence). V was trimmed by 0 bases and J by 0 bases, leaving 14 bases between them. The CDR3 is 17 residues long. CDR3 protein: CASSLAGGTEANYGYTF. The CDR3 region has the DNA TGTGCCAGCAGCTTAGCAGGGGGTACGGAAGCTAACTATGGCTACACCTTC.

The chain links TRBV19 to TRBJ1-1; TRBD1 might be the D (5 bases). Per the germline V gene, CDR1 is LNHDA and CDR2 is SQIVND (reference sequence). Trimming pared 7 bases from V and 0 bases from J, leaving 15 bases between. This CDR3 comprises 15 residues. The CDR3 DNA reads TGTGCCAGTACGGACGGGGCATTCGTGAACACTGAAGCTTTCTTT. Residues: CASTDGAFVNTEAFF.

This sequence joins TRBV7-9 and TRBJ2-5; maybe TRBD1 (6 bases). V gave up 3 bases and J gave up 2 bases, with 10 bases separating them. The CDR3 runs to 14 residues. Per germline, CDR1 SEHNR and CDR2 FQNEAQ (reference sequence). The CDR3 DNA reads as TGTGCCAGCAGCTTCTCCGGGACACAAGAGACCCAGTACTTC. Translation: CASSFSGTQETQYF.

The CDR3 bases are TGTGCCACCAGCCCTAGCGGGGGGTACAATGAGCAGTTCTTC. Translation: CATSPSGGYNEQFF. The rearrangement links TRBV24-1 to TRBJ2-1; 11 nucleotides match TRBD2. Germline V CDR1 and CDR2: KGHDR, SFDVKD. V was clipped by 7 bases and J by 4 bases; unmatched bases: 2. The length of the CDR3 is 14 residues.

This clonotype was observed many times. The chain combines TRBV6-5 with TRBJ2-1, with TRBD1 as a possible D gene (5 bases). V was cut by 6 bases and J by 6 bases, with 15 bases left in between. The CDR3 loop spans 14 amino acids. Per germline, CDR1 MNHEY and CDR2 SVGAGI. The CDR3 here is CASSSLQGRNEQFF. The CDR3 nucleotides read TGTGCCAGCAGCAGCCTCCAGGGCCGCAATGAGCAGTTCTTC.

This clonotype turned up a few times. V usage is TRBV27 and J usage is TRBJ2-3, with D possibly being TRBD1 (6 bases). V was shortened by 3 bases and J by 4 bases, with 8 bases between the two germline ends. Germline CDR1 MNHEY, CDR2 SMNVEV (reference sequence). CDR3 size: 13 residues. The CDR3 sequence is CASSFQGPDTQYF. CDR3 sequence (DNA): TGTGCCAGCAGTTTCCAGGGGCCAGATACGCAGTATTTT.

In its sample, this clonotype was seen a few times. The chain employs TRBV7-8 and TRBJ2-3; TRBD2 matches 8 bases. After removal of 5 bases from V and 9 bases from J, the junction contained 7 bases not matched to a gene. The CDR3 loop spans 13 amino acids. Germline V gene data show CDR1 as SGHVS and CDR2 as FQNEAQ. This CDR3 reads CASSTPGGDTQYF. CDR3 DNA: TGTGCCAGCAGCACGCCGGGGGGGGACACGCAGTATTTT.

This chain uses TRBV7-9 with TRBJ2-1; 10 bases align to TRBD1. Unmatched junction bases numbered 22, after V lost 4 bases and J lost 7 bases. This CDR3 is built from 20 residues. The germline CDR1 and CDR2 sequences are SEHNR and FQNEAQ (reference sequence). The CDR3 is CASSSQTGGEWNLDWNEQFF. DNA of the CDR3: TGTGCCAGCAGCTCCCAGACAGGGGGCGAATGGAATCTGGATTGGAATGAGCAGTTCTTC.

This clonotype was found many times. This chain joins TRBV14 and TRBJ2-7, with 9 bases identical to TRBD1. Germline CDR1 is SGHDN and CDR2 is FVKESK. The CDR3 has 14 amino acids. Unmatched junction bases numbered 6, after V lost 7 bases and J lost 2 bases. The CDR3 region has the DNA TGTGCCAGCACATCCGGGACAGGGCCCTACGAGCAGTACTTC. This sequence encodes CASTSGTGPYEQYF.

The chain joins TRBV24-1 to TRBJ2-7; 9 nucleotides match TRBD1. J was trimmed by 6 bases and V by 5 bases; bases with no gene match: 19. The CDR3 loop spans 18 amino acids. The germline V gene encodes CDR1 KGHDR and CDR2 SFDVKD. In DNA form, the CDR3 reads TGTGCCACCAGTGTAAACCGGCCCTCTCGGGACAGGGTATCCGAGCAGTACTTC. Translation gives CATSVNRPSRDRVSEQYF.

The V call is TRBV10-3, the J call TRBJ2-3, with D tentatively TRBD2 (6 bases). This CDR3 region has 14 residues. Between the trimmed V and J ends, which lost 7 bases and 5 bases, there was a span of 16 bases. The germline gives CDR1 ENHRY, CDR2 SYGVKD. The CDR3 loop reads CAITRGSSEDTQYF. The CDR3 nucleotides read TGTGCCATCACCCGGGGGTCTAGCGAAGATACGCAGTATTTT.

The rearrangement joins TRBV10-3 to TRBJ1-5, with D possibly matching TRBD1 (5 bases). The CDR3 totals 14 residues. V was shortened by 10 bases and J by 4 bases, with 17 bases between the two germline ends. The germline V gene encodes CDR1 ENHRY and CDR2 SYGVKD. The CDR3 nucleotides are TGTGCCACGACGGACCGGGACCCTAATCAGCCCCAGCATTTT. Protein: CATTDRDPNQPQHF.

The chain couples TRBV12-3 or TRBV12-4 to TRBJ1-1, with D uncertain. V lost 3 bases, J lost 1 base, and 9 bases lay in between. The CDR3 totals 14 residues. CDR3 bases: TGTGCCAGCAGTTTTGTTGCCTGGAACACTGAAGCTTTCTTT. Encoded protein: CASSFVAWNTEAFF.

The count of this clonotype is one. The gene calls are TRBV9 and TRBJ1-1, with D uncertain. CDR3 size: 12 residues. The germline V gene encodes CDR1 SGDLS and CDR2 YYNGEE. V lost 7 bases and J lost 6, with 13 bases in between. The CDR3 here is CASLPVGSEAFF. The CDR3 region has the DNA TGTGCCAGCCTCCCCGTAGGGTCTGAAGCTTTCTTT.